This TCR beta chain emerged from a study of T cell responses to AZD1222 COVID-19 vaccine. Findings of the study overall: Spike-specific TCRs gained breadth and depth after people received two AZD1222 doses. Repertoire sampling was restricted to post-peak T cell response timepoints. Mostly white British, mostly female donors; authors suggested clonal diversity may be underestimated. Close to half of spike-specific TCRs reportedly recognize unmutated variant regions.

As concerns this clone: What it recognizes is unknown.

V was pared by 4 bases and J by 0 bases, with 10 bases between. Germline V gene sequence: CDR1 SGHRS, CDR2 YFSETQ. The CDR3 is 14 residues long. TCRdb's table, derived via immunoSEQ multiplex PCR, lists solely in-frame clones and lacks some. The repertoire holds some 150,000 clones, with under 95% as singletons. The source of this sequence is an adult in good health. This chain uses TRBV5-1 with TRBJ2-5; D is uncertain. Sequences were derived from peripheral blood, sampled on day 0 of AZD1222 vaccination. The CDR3 bases are TGCGCCAGCAGCCAAGAGACAAACCAAGAGACCCAGTACTTC. This translates into CASSQETNQETQYF.